The rows below give T cell receptor beta chains drawn from one sample of a study of CD8+CD57+ T cells in acquired aplastic anemia. TCRdb reprocessed the reads with MiXCR, giving one entry per CDR3 protein. The repertoire holds fewer than 250,000 distinct CDR3 sequences, with approximately 45% as singletons. The specimen was sorted CD4+, CD8+, or CD8+CD57+ T cells (not recorded which) from PBMCs. Every receptor here comes from a human donor with aplastic anemia. CDR3s include the opening cysteine and the closing phenylalanine or tryptophan. A D gene is named only where the DNA matches it firmly.

TRBV20-1	NA	11	TRBJ1-2	CSARAGTGYTF
TRBV20-1	NA	13	TRBJ2-3	CSARPVSTDTQYF
TRBV5-1	TRBD2	14	TRBJ2-5	CASSWRAGEETQYF
TRBV15	TRBD2	17	TRBJ2-5	CATSRVHLAGSRETQYF
TRBV20-1	TRBD2	13	TRBJ2-7	CSPRSGSNNEQYF
TRBV10-3	NA	15	TRBJ1-2	CAISESPRGNYGYTF
TRBV7-9	NA	14	TRBJ1-2	CASSLYGTNYGYTF
TRBV7-6	NA	14	TRBJ2-7	CASSLAGEAGEQYF
TRBV29-1	NA	14	TRBJ1-2	CSVDRGGSGYGYTF
TRBV6-5	NA	17	TRBJ2-3	CASSSTQGRGGTDTQYF
TRBV12-3/TRBV12-4	TRBD1	16	TRBJ1-1	CASLQTGEGKNTEAFF
TRBV10-1	NA	14	TRBJ2-3	CASSGNTGADTQYF
TRBV6-5	TRBD1	13	TRBJ2-2	CASSPTGVGELFF
TRBV20-1	TRBD1	12	TRBJ1-2	CSARGTGDGYTF
TRBV20-1	NA	14	TRBJ2-5	CSAPKGGSQETQYF
TRBV7-8	TRBD1	16	TRBJ1-1	CASDRRRDRKNTEAFF
TRBV2	TRBD2	13	TRBJ2-7	CASNSGRAGEQYF
TRBV7-8	NA	16	TRBJ1-3	CASSLAGADSGNTIYF
TRBV19	TRBD1	16	TRBJ2-7	CASSAGRDRDPYEQYF
TRBV25-1	NA	15	TRBJ1-1	CASRVVGTTGTEAFF
TRBV15	NA	13	TRBJ1-2	CATSRDESTGYTF
TRBV6-6	NA	16	TRBJ2-1	CASSGKTRIDPGEQFF
TRBV14	NA	17	TRBJ2-1	CASSQGRGSTRSNEQFF
TRBV10-2	NA	8	TRBJ2-1	CAAVEQFF
TRBV24-1	TRBD1	17	TRBJ1-2	CATSVGGTGGPPESYTF
TRBV29-1	NA	14	TRBJ1-2	CSVVPQEANYGYTF
TRBV11-2	TRBD2	15	TRBJ2-5	CASSLTSPRGETQYF
TRBV20-1	NA	14	TRBJ2-7	CSAERGGESYEQYF
TRBV6-1	NA	16	TRBJ1-6	CASSEWESSYNSPLHF
TRBV7-6	NA	15	TRBJ1-4	CASSSRDSTNEKLFF
TRBV29-1	NA	11	TRBJ1-2	CSSTARNGYTF
TRBV28	NA	16	TRBJ2-7	CASSPETVTNSYEQYF
TRBV20-1	NA	14	TRBJ2-7	CSARDLDVSYEQYF
TRBV5-1	TRBD2	13	TRBJ2-7	CASSQDGGYEQYF
TRBV15	NA	12	TRBJ1-2	CATSGMRYGYTF
TRBV19	NA	15	TRBJ1-5	CASSPIGGFNQPQHF
TRBV4-1	TRBD1	16	TRBJ2-5	CASSQGRGQGAETQYF
TRBV2	NA	13	TRBJ2-7	CASSERTAYEQYF
TRBV6-1	TRBD1	14	TRBJ1-6	CASSKTGEDSPLHF
TRBV7-9	NA	19	TRBJ2-6	CASSPLSSQGLSGANVLTF
TRBV9	NA	13	TRBJ1-3	CASTGLSGTTIYF
TRBV24-1	NA	12	TRBJ2-2	CATSELTGELFF